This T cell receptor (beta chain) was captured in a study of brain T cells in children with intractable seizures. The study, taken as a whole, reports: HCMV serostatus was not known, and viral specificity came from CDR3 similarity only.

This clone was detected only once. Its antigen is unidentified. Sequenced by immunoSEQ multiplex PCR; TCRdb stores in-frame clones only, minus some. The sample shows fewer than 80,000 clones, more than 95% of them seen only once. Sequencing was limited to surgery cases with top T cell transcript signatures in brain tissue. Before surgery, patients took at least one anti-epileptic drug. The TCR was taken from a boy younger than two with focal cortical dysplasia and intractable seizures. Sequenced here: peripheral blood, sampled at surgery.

This CDR3 is CASRGRNNQPQHF. DNA of the CDR3: TGTGCCAGCCGGGGAAGGAACAATCAGCCCCAGCATTTT. The rearrangement joins TRBV2 to TRBJ1-5; D is unclear. CDR1 is SNHLY, CDR2 FYNNEI, per germline. The CDR3 length is 13 residues. Between the trimmed V and J ends, which lost 8 bases and 3 bases, there was a span of 11 bases. Full variable domain (missing parts from reference TRBV2 and TRBJ1-5): EPEVTQTPSHQVTQMGQEVILRCVPISNHLYFYWYRQILGQKVEFLVSFYNNEISEKSEIFDDQFSVERPDGSNFTLKIRSTKLEDSAMYFCASRGRNNQPQHFGDGTRLSIL.